This T cell receptor beta chain was recovered during a study of blood T cells in healthy people across ages. Study overall: The capture of about one barcoded beta molecule per two T cells was achieved by template switching.

CDR3 size: 17 residues. The germline V gene has CDR1 MNHEY and CDR2 SVGEGT. V was clipped by 6 bases and J by 3 bases, with 24 bases between them. The authors ran a second PCR of about 6 to 11 cycles using a sample-barcoded 5' primer and a J-beta primer mix. Each sample provided no less than 2.5 million CDR3-containing paired-end reads. MiXCR was run by TCRdb on the 5' RACE reads, yielding one entry per CDR3 protein. Here the sample spans about 1 million distinct CDR3 sequences, 35% to 55% being singletons. This TCR was recovered from a woman in her fifties or sixties in good health. The chain recombines TRBV6-2 or TRBV6-3 with TRBJ2-7, with TRBD2 as a possible D gene (7 bases). What was sequenced was blood. CDR3 amino acids: CASSFLTTLADSYEQYF. CDR3 in DNA: TGTGCCAGCAGCTTCCTGACAACCCTAGCGGACAGCTACGAGCAGTACTTC.